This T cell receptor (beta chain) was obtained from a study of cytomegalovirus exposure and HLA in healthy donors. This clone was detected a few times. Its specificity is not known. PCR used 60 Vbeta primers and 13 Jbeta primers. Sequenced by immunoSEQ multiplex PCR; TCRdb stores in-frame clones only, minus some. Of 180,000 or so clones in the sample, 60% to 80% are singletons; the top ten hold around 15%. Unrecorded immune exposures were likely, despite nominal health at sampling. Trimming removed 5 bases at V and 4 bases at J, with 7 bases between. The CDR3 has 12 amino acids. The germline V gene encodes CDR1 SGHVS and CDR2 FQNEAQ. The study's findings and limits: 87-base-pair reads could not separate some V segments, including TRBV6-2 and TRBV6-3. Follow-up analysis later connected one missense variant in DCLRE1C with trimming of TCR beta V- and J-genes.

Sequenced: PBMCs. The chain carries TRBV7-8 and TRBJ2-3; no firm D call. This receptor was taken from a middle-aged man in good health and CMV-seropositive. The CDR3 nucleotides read TGTGCCAGCAGCGTCAGATCAGATACGCAGTATTTT. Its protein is CASSVRSDTQYF.